Listed here are 30 T cell receptor beta chains from one sample, sequenced in a study of CD8+ T cells in alopecia areata (dated by TCRdb to the late 2010s). The library relied on the immunoSEQ multiplex PCR assay. For TCR sequencing, RNA was extracted from every sample and reverse transcribed into cDNA to serve as template. What TCRdb holds here is the immuneACCESS table cut down to in-frame rearrangements. Part of the clones is not present; checked against another copy, under half of the missing clones reflect an unresolved V gene, and the others are unexplained. Present in this sample are about 140,000 clones, approximately 85% of which were seen just once. 20% to 25% of the sample rests with the top ten. The time point label here, explained by the study, means: four to five weeks on oral tofacitinib. The treatment or condition label here, explained by the study, means: oral pan-JAK inhibitor, 5-10 mg twice daily.

Sequenced here: CD8+ T cells sorted from blood, sampled at week 4, from a patient treated with tofacitinib. The origin of the receptors is a human donor with alopecia areata.

CDR3 DNA sequence: TGTGCCAGCAGCCAAGGGTCGACGAGCTCCTACAATGAGCAGTTCTTC. Protein: CASSQGSTSSYNEQFF. The V and J genes are TRBV4-2 and TRBJ2-1; D is unclear. Germline assignment: CDR1 LGHNA and CDR2 YNFKEQ. Trimming shortened V by 1 base and J by 0 bases, and 10 bases separated the two germline ends. The CDR3 has 16 amino acids.

V and J are TRBV29-1 and TRBJ2-3; D is unresolved. Germline assignment: CDR1 SQVTM and CDR2 ANQGSEA. Trimming stripped 7 bases from V and 7 bases from J, with 9 bases between. The CDR3 runs to 10 residues. Here the CDR3 reads CSAHGNTQYF. In nucleotides, the CDR3 is TGCAGCGCCCATGGGAATACGCAGTATTTT.

This rearrangement joins TRBV7-2 to TRBJ2-5; TRBD1 matches 11 bases. The trim removed 11 bases at V and 3 bases at J, leaving 14 bases unmatched. The germline gives CDR1 SGHTA, CDR2 FQGNSA. The CDR3 has 16 amino acids. The CDR3 spells CAVRSRDRGSEETQYF. Here the CDR3 DNA reads TGTGCCGTTAGAAGTCGGGACAGGGGGAGCGAAGAGACCCAGTACTTC.

The chain combines TRBV4-3 with TRBJ2-1, with D possibly matching TRBD2 (6 bases). This CDR3 is 16 amino acids long. Germline loops: CDR1 LGHNA, CDR2 YSLEER. The V end lost 2 bases, the J end lost 7 bases, and 18 bases lay between the germline ends. The CDR3 here is CASSQYGRDLKNEQFF. The DNA of the CDR3 is TGCGCCAGCAGCCAATACGGTCGGGACTTAAAAAATGAGCAGTTCTTC.

This clone came up once. The chain has TRBV7-9 and TRBJ2-7, with D perhaps being TRBD1 or TRBD2 (6 bases each). Trimming took 10 bases from V and 6 from J, leaving 13 bases between them. This CDR3 contains 11 residues. Germline CDR1 is SEHNR and CDR2 is FQNEAQ (reference sequence). In nucleotides, the CDR3 is TGTGCCACGACTTGGGGGGCCGAGCAGTACTTC. It is translated as CATTWGAEQYF.

Here the CDR3 DNA reads TGTGCCAGCAGCTTAGGGGGGACAGACTACGAGCAGTACTTC. It yields the protein CASSLGGTDYEQYF. The chain is built from TRBV13 and TRBJ2-7; 7 bases match TRBD1. There are 14 residues in the CDR3. CDR1 is PRHDT, CDR2 FYEKMQ, per germline (reference sequence). V was clipped by 0 bases and J by 3 bases; unmatched bases: 2.

The gene calls are TRBV5-1 and TRBJ2-3; the D gene could be TRBD1 or TRBD2 (5 bases each). CDR3 length equals 15 residues. Trimming took off 0 bases at V and 2 bases at J, with 10 bases between the two ends. Germline lookup yields CDR1 SGHRS and CDR2 YFSETQ. The CDR3 region is CASSLVGRDTDTQYF. CDR3 coding DNA: TGCGCCAGCAGCTTGGTGGGACGGGACACAGATACGCAGTATTTT.

The genes are TRBV11-2 and TRBJ2-3; 9 bases are a match to TRBD1. The CDR3 is 16 amino acids. The V segment lost 3 bases and the J segment 1 base; nucleotides outside the gene matches: 5. In germline, CDR1 is SGHAT, CDR2 FQNNGV. The CDR3 reads CASSFYRDRGTDTQYF. CDR3 sequence (DNA): TGTGCCAGCAGCTTCTATAGGGACAGGGGCACAGATACGCAGTATTTT.

This chain connects TRBV7-9 to TRBJ2-5, with 7 bases lining up with TRBD1. The V gene's germline CDR1 is SEHNR and CDR2 FQNEAQ (reference sequence). The CDR3 runs 15 residues. V lost 5 bases, J lost 2 bases, and 8 bases stayed unmatched. The chain's CDR3 is CASSPPRQGQETQYF. DNA of the CDR3: TGTGCCAGCAGCCCCCCCCGACAGGGACAAGAGACCCAGTACTTC.

V usage is TRBV5-6 and J usage is TRBJ2-5, with 12 bases identical to TRBD1. This CDR3 region has 14 residues. Unmatched junction bases numbered 9, after V lost 4 bases and J lost 11 bases. Germline loops: CDR1 SGHDT, CDR2 YYEEEE. The CDR3 spells CASSPGQGAREQYF. The CDR3 bases are TGTGCCAGCAGCCCGGGACAGGGGGCACGAGAGCAGTACTTC.

The rearrangement uses TRBV30 and TRBJ1-1; perhaps TRBD1 as D (6 bases). Germline V gene data show CDR1 as GTSNPN and CDR2 as SVGIG (reference sequence). The CDR3 sequence is 13 residues long. The V end was cut by 1 base, the J end by 8 bases, with 14 bases between. The CDR3 DNA reads TGTGCCTGGAGTGCCCGACAGGCCGGGGAAGCTTTCTTT. This sequence encodes CAWSARQAGEAFF.

The chain couples TRBV5-6 to TRBJ2-4; weak D call: TRBD2 (6 bases). CDR1 is SGHDT and CDR2 is YYEEEE in the germline V gene. Trimming took off 4 bases at V and 2 bases at J, with 13 bases between the two ends. The CDR3 has 15 amino acids. CDR3 loop: CASSLLSGSKNIQYF. The CDR3 DNA reads TGTGCCAGCAGCCTTCTTAGCGGATCCAAAAACATTCAGTACTTC.

This chain uses TRBV4-1 with TRBJ1-5, with D unresolved. V lost 0 bases and J lost 0, with 12 bases in between. The CDR3 consists of 17 residues. Germline V gene sequence: CDR1 MGHRA, CDR2 YSYEKL. The DNA for the CDR3 is TGCGCCAGCAGCCAAGATCATAACACCCTTAGCAATCAGCCCCAGCATTTT. Residues: CASSQDHNTLSNQPQHF.

The chain employs TRBV5-6 and TRBJ2-5, with D perhaps matching TRBD1 or TRBD2 (5 bases each). Deletions cut 0 bases from V and 5 bases from J, with 17 bases between. CDR1 SGHDT and CDR2 YYEEEE come from the germline V gene. This CDR3 is 16 amino acids long. The CDR3 here is CASSLEPDTGIETQYF. The CDR3 DNA reads TGTGCCAGCAGCTTGGAACCGGACACGGGGATCGAGACCCAGTACTTC.

The rearrangement joins TRBV5-6 to TRBJ2-7; 8 bases line up with TRBD2. CDR3 size: 14 residues. In germline, CDR1 is SGHDT, CDR2 YYEEEE. J was trimmed by 7 bases and V by 5 bases; bases with no gene match: 11. The CDR3 loop reads CASSQAGAQGEQYF. The CDR3 nucleotides are TGTGCCAGCAGTCAAGCGGGGGCCCAGGGGGAGCAGTACTTC. Variable domain in full (rest from reference TRBV5-6 and TRBJ2-7): DAGVTQSPTHLIKTRGQQVTLRCSPKSGHDTVSWYQQALGQGPQFIFQYYEEEERQRGNFPDRFSGHQFPNYSSELNVNALLLGDSALYLCASSQAGAQGEQYFGPGTRLTVT.

This chain links TRBV7-9 with TRBJ2-1; TRBD2 matches at 7 bases. Per germline, CDR1 SEHNR and CDR2 FQNEAQ (reference sequence). The CDR3 runs 16 residues. Trimming cost V 5 bases and J 8 bases; bases outside gene matches: 15. Here the CDR3 reads CASSKYGDYWDDEQFF. In nucleotides, the CDR3 is TGTGCCAGCAGCAAATATGGGGACTACTGGGATGATGAGCAGTTCTTC.

CDR3 nucleotide sequence: TGTGCCAGCAGCCCCGGCCCGGGAACCGGATTCCTCTACGAGCAGTACTTC. Residues: CASSPGPGTGFLYEQYF. This chain uses TRBV7-2 with TRBJ2-7; D perhaps matches TRBD2 (5 bases). V shed 5 bases and J shed 3 bases, with 23 bases lying between them. This CDR3 comprises 17 residues. Per the germline V gene, CDR1 is SGHTA and CDR2 is FQGNSA.

This chain joins TRBV29-1 and TRBJ2-1, with no clear D. The CDR3 contains 10 residues. Germline CDR1 SQVTM, CDR2 ANQGSEA. V lost 2 bases to trimming and J lost 6 bases, with 2 bases between them. CDR3 in amino acids: CSVERNEQFF. The CDR3 DNA reads as TGCAGCGTTGAACGCAATGAGCAGTTCTTC.

CDR3 loop: CASSQVRTASSTDTQYF. For the CDR3, the DNA is TGCGCCAGCAGCCAAGTCCGGACCGCTTCTAGCACAGATACGCAGTATTTT. V usage is TRBV4-1 and J usage is TRBJ2-3; D unclear. From germline, CDR1 is MGHRA and CDR2 YSYEKL. Trimming pared 1 base from V and 0 bases from J, leaving 14 bases between. The CDR3 extends over 17 amino acids.

V and J are TRBV7-9 and TRBJ1-3; possible D gene TRBD1, 5 bases. The V gene's germline CDR1 is SEHNR and CDR2 FQNEAQ (reference sequence). V lost 2 bases to trimming and J lost 8 bases, with 10 bases between them. This CDR3 region has 13 residues. CDR3 in amino acids: CASSLPGEDTIYF. The CDR3 DNA is TGTGCCAGCAGCTTACCGGGGGAAGACACCATATATTTT.

V is TRBV7-2 and J is TRBJ1-1; 10 nucleotides align to TRBD1. Trimming cost V 3 bases and J 2 bases; bases outside gene matches: 15. Per germline, CDR1 SGHTA and CDR2 FQGNSA. The CDR3 is 19 residues long. The CDR3 bases are TGTGCCAGCAGCTTGAGACACGGACAGGGGGATTGGTTTAACACTGAAGCTTTCTTT. It specifies CASSLRHGQGDWFNTEAFF.

This clone showed up just a few times. The rearrangement uses TRBV7-9 and TRBJ1-3; 7 bases match TRBD1. The junction had 5 bases not matched to a gene; V was cut back by 4 bases and J by 2 bases. Germline CDR1 and CDR2: SEHNR and FQNEAQ (reference sequence). This CDR3 is 15 amino acids long. CDR3 coding DNA: TGTGCCAGCAGCTCAACAGGGGTGGCTGGAAACACCATATATTTT. Translation gives CASSSTGVAGNTIYF.

V usage is TRBV2 and J usage is TRBJ1-5, with D unclear. Germline CDR1 and CDR2: SNHLY and FYNNEI. The V end lost 3 bases, the J end lost 7 bases, and 13 bases lay between the germline ends. The CDR3 has 14 amino acids. As DNA, the CDR3 is TGTGCCAGCAGTGATTCAGGCCTAAGCCAGCCCCAGCATTTT. This sequence encodes CASSDSGLSQPQHF.

In regard to this clone: Other DNA sequences from this sample encode an identical CDR3 as well. The chain joins TRBV4-1 to TRBJ2-3; D may be TRBD1 (6 bases). The CDR3 is 15 residues long. V lost 0 bases and J lost 1, with 8 bases in between. CDR1 is MGHRA and CDR2 is YSYEKL in the germline V gene. This chain's CDR3 is CASSQEGARTDTQYF. CDR3 bases: TGCGCCAGCAGCCAAGAGGGGGCACGCACAGATACGCAGTATTTT.

The CDR3 DNA is TGTGCCAGCAGCCTCATGGACAGGGCGAACACCGGGGAGCTGTTTTTT. The encoded protein is CASSLMDRANTGELFF. V usage is TRBV5-5 and J usage is TRBJ2-2, with TRBD1 matching 8 bases. The J segment lost 0 bases and the V segment lost 4 bases, leaving 5 bases of the junction unmatched. The CDR3 consists of 16 residues. Germline CDR1 reads SGHKS; CDR2 reads YYEKEE (reference sequence).

This chain links TRBV7-9 with TRBJ2-5; 13 nucleotides agree with TRBD2. The CDR3 covers 18 residues. The junction had 14 bases not matched to a gene; V was cut back by 5 bases and J by 5 bases. CDR1 SEHNR and CDR2 FQNEAQ come from the germline V gene (reference sequence). As DNA, the CDR3 is TGTGCCAGCAGCCCGCTGTGGACTAGCGGGGGCCCCGCGGAGACCCAGTACTTC. Amino acids: CASSPLWTSGGPAETQYF.

This sequence joins TRBV7-8 and TRBJ2-7, with D tentatively TRBD1 (6 bases). This CDR3 has 16 residues. The V end was cut by 5 bases, the J end by 2 bases, with 19 bases between. From germline, CDR1 is SGHVS and CDR2 FQNEAQ. CDR3 protein: CASSGDNTGKPYEQYF. The CDR3 DNA is TGTGCCAGCAGCGGGGATAATACAGGGAAGCCCTACGAGCAGTACTTC.

This chain uses TRBV7-9 with TRBJ1-2; D possibly corresponds to TRBD1 (6 bases). The CDR3 runs 17 residues. Per germline, CDR1 SEHNR and CDR2 FQNEAQ (reference sequence). Trimming removed 5 bases at V and 7 bases at J, with 26 bases between. In DNA, the CDR3 is TGTGCCAGCAGCCGCGTACCCACAGGGCCTCGTCTCTTTGGCTACACCTTC. Its protein is CASSRVPTGPRLFGYTF.

V usage is TRBV7-9 and J usage is TRBJ2-1; D gene ambiguous. Per the germline V gene, CDR1 is SEHNR and CDR2 is FQNEAQ (reference sequence). Trimming shortened V by 1 base and J by 8 bases, and 15 bases separated the two germline ends. This CDR3 is 15 amino acids long. The CDR3 DNA sequence: TGTGCCAGCAGCTTAGGATTCGCAGGTGGGGATGAGCAGTTCTTC. It codes for CASSLGFAGGDEQFF.

The chain couples TRBV28 to TRBJ2-2; no reliable D call. Trimming shortened V by 4 bases and J by 6 bases, and 9 bases separated the two germline ends. The CDR3 sequence is 13 residues long. CDR1 is MDHEN and CDR2 is SYDVKM in the germline V gene. CDR3 sequence (DNA): TGTGCCAGCAGTTATCTTTCGGCCGGGGAGCTGTTTTTT. It is translated as CASSYLSAGELFF.